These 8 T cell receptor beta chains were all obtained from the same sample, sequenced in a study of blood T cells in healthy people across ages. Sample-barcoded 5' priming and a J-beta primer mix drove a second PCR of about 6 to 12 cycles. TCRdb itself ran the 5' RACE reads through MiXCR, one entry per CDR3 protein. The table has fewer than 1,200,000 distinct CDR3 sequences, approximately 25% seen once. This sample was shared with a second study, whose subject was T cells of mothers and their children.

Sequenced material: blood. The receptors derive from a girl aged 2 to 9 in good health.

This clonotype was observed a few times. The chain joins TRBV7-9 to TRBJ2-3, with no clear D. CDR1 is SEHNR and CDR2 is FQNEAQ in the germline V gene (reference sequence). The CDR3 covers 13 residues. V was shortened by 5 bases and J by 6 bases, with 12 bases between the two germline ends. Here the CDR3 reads CASSPSASDTQYF. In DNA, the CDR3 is TGTGCCAGCAGCCCGAGTGCGTCGGATACGCAGTATTTT.

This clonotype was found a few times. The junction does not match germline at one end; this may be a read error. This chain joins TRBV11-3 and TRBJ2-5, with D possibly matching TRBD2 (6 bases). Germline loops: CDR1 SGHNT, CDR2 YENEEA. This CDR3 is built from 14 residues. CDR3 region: CASPPWREREAQYF. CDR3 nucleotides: TGTGCCAGCCCCCCCTGGCGGGAACGAGAGGCCCAGTACTTC.

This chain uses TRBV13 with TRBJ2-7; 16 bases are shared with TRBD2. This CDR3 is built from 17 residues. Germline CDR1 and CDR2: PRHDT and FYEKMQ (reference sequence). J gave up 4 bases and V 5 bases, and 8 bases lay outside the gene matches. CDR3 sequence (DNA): TGTGCCAGCAGCCCCGGGACTAGCGGGAGGGCCGAGTACGAGCAGTACTTC. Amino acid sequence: CASSPGTSGRAEYEQYF.

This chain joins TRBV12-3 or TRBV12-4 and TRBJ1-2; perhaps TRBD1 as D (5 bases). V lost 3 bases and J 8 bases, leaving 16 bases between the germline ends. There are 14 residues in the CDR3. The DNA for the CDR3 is TGTGCCAGCAGTTTTTCCGGGGCTCGAGGGGGCTACACCTTC. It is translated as CASSFSGARGGYTF.

CDR3 in DNA: TGTGCCAGCAGTTTAGACAGGGGGCATGAGACCCAGTACTTC. Residues: CASSLDRGHETQYF. The chain has TRBV12-3 or TRBV12-4 and TRBJ2-5, with TRBD1 identical over 9 bases. The CDR3 loop spans 14 amino acids. J lost 5 bases, V lost 1 base, and 2 bases had no gene match.

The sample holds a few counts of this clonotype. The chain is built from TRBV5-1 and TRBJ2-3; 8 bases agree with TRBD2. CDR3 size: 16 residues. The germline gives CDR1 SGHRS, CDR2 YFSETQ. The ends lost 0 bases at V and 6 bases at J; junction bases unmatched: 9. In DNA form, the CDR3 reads TGCGCCAGCAGCTTGGTGTTCGGGGGGGCCGCGGATACGCAGTATTTT. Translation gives CASSLVFGGAADTQYF.

CDR3 coding DNA: TGTGCCAGCAGATTTCTTACCGGGGAGCTGTTTTTT. This sequence encodes CASRFLTGELFF. The V gene is TRBV6-2 or TRBV6-3, the J gene TRBJ2-2; no firm D call. Trimming left V 6 bases short and J 5 bases short, with 7 bases between. CDR3 length: 12 residues. In germline, CDR1 is MNHEY, CDR2 SVGEGT.

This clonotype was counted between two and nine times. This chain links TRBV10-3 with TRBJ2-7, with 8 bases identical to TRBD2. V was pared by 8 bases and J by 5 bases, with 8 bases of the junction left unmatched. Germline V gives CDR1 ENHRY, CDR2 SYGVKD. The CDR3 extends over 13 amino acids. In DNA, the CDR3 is TGTGCCATCGGCCGCGGGGGGATCCACGAGCAGTACTTC. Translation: CAIGRGGIHEQYF.